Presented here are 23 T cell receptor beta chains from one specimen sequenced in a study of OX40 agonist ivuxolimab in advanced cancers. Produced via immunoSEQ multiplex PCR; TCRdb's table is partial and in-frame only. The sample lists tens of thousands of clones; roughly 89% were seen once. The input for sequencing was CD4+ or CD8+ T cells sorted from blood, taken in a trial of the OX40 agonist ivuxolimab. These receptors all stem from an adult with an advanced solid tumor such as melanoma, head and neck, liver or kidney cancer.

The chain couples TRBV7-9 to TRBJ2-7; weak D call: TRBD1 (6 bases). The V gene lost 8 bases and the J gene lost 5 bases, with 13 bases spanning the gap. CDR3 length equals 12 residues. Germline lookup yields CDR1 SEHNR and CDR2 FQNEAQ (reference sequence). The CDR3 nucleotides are TGTGCCAGCGACGACAGGTCTGACGAGCAGTACTTC. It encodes CASDDRSDEQYF.

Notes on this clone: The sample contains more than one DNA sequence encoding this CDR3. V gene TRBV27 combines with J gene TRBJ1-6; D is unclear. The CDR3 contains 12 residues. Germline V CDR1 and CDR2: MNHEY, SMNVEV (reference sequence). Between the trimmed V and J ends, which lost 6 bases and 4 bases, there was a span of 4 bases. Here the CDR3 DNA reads TGTGCCAGCAGCGAATATAATTCACCCCTCCACTTT. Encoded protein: CASSEYNSPLHF.

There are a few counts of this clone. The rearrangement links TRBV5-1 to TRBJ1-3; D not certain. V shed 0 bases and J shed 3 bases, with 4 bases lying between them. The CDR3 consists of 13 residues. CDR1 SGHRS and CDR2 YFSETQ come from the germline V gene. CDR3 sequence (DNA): TGCGCCAGCAGCTTGGGAGATGGAAACACCATATATTTT. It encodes CASSLGDGNTIYF.

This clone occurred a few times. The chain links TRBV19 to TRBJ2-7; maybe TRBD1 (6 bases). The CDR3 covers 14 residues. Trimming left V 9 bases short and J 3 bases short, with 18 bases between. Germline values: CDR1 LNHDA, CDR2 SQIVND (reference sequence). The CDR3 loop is CASSRQDLGYEQYF. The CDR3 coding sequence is TGTGCCAGCAGCAGACAGGACTTGGGCTACGAGCAGTACTTC.

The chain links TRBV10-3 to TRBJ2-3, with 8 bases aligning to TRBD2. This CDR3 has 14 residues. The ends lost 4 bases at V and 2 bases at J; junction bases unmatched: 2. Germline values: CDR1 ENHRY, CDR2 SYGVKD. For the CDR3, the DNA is TGTGCCATCAGTGGGACTAGCAACACAGATACGCAGTATTTT. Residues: CAISGTSNTDTQYF.

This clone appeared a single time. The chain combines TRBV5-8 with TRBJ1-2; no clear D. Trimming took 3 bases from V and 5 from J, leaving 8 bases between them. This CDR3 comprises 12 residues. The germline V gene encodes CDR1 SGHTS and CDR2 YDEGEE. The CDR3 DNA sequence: TGTGCCAGCAGCTATCGGAGTTATGGCTACACCTTC. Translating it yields CASSYRSYGYTF.

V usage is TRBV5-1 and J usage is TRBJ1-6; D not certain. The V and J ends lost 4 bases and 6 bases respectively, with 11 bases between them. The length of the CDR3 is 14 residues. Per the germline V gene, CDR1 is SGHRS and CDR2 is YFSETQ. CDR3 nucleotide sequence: TGCGCCAGCAGCCCTTCGGGAAGTAATTCACCCCTCCACTTT. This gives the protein CASSPSGSNSPLHF.

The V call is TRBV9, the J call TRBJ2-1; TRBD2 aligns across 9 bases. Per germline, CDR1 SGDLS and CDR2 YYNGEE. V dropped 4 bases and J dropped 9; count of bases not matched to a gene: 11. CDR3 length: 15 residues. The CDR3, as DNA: TGTGCCAGCAGCCCACTAGCGGGCGTCGGGGCTGAGCAGTTCTTC. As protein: CASSPLAGVGAEQFF.

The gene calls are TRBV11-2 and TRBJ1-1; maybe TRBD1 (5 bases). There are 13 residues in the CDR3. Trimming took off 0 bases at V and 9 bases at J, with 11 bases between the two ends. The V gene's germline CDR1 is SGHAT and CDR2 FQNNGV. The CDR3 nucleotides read TGTGCCAGCAGCTTAGATCGTGGGGGTAAAGCTTTCTTT. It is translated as CASSLDRGGKAFF.

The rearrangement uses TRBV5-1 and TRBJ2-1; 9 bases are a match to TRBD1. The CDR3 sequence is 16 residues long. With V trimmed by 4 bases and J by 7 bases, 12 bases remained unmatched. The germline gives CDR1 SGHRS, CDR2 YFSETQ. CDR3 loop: CASSAAGTGMRNEQFF. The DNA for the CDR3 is TGCGCCAGCAGCGCGGCCGGGACAGGGATGAGAAATGAGCAGTTCTTC.

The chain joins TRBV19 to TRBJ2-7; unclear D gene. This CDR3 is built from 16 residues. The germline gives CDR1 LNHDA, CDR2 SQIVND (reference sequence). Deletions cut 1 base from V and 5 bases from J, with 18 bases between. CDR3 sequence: CASSIAITTSLHEQYF. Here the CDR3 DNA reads TGTGCCAGTAGTATAGCTATCACGACTTCTCTGCACGAGCAGTACTTC.

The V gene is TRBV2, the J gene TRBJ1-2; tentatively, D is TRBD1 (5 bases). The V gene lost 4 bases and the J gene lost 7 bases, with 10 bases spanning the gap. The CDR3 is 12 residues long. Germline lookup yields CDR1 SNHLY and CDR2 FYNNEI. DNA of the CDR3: TGTGCCAGCAGTGCAGGGATCCGTGGCTACACCTTC. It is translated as CASSAGIRGYTF.

CDR3 in amino acids: CASSFIRTGPTDTQYF. For the CDR3, the DNA is TGTGCCAGCAGCTTTATTAGGACAGGGCCCACAGATACGCAGTATTTT. The chain links TRBV7-2 to TRBJ2-3; 8 bases map to TRBD1. V trimming: 3 bases; J trimming: 2 bases; junction bases outside the gene matches: 7. CDR1 is SGHTA and CDR2 is FQGNSA in the germline V gene. The CDR3 is 16 amino acids.

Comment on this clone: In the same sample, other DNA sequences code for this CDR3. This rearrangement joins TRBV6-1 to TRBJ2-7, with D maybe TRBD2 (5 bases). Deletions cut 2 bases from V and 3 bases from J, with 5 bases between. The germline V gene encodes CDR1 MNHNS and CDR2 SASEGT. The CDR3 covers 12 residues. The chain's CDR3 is CASSESGYEQYF. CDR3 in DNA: TGTGCCAGCAGTGAAAGCGGCTACGAGCAGTACTTC.

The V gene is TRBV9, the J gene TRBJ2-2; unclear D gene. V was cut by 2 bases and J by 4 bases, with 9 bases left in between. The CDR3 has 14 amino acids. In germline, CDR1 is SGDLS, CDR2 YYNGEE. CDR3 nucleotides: TGTGCCAGCAGCGTCCAGGACCCCACCGGGGAGCTGTTTTTT. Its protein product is CASSVQDPTGELFF.

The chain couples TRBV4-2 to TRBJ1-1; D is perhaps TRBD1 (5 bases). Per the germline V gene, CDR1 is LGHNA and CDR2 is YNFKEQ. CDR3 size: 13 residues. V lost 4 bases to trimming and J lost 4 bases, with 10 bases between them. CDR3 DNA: TGTGCCAGCAGCCGCCCGGGGACCACTGAAGCTTTCTTT. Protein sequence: CASSRPGTTEAFF.

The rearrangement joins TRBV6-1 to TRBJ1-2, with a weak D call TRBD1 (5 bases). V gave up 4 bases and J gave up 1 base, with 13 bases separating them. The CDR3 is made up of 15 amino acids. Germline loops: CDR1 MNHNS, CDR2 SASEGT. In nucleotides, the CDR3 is TGTGCCAGCAGTGTACGGGGGAGAATTAACTATGGCTACACCTTC. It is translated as CASSVRGRINYGYTF.

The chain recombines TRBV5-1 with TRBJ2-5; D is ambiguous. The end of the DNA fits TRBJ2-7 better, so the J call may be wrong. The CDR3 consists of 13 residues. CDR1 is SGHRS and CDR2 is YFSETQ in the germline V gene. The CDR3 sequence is CASSAGPGYEQYF. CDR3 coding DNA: TGCGCCAGCAGCGCCGGGCCGGGTTACGAGCAGTACTTC.

This chain's CDR3 is CASSYFTGDYEQYF. The CDR3 bases are TGTGCCAGCAGCTACTTTACAGGGGACTACGAGCAGTACTTC. The chain carries TRBV5-6 and TRBJ2-7, with 7 positions matching TRBD1. The germline V gene has CDR1 SGHDT and CDR2 YYEEEE. The ends lost 3 bases at V and 3 bases at J; junction bases unmatched: 6. The CDR3 is made up of 14 amino acids.

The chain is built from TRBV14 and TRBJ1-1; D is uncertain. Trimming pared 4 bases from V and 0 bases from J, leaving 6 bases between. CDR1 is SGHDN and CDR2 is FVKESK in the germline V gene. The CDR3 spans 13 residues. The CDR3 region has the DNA TGTGCCAGCAGCCCTACAATGAACACTGAAGCTTTCTTT. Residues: CASSPTMNTEAFF.

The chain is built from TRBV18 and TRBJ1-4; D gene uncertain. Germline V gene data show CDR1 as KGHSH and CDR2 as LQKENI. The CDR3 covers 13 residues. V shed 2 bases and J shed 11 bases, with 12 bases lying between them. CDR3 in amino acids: CASSPINEGKLFF. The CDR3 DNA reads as TGTGCCAGCTCACCAATAAATGAGGGCAAACTGTTTTTT. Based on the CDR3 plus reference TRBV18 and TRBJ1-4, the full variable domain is NAGVMQNPRHLVRRRGQEARLRCSPMKGHSHVYWYRQLPEEGLKFMVYLQKENIIDESGMPKERFSAEFPKEGPSILRIQQVVRGDSAAYFCASSPINEGKLFFGSGTQLSVL.

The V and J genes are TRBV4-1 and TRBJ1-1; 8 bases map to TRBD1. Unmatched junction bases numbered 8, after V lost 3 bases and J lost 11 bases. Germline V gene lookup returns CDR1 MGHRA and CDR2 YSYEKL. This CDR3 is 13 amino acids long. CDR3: CASSQDRETKAFF. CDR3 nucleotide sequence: TGCGCCAGCAGCCAGGACAGGGAGACAAAGGCTTTCTTT.

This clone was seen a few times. The CDR3 DNA reads as TGTGCCAGCACCAACGGACAGGATCGAGGTCATGGCTACACCTTC. It translates to CASTNGQDRGHGYTF. The chain couples TRBV2 to TRBJ1-2, with TRBD1 matching 7 bases. From germline, CDR1 is SNHLY and CDR2 FYNNEI. V trimming: 7 bases; J trimming: 6 bases; junction bases outside the gene matches: 14. The CDR3 runs to 15 residues.